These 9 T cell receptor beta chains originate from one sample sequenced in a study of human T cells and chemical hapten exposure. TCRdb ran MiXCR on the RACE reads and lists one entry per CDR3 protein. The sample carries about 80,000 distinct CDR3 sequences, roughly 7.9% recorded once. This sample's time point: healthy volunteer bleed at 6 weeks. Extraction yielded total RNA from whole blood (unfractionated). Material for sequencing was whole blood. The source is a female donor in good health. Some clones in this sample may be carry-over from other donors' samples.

CDR3 residues: CASTRRSGGISGANVLTF. The DNA for the CDR3 is TGTGCCAGCACTCGTCGTAGCGGGGGCATCTCTGGGGCCAACGTCCTGACTTTC. The V call is TRBV28, the J call TRBJ2-6; 9 nucleotides agree with TRBD2. Germline CDR1 is MDHEN and CDR2 is SYDVKM. The length of the CDR3 is 18 residues. The J segment lost 0 bases and the V segment lost 7 bases, leaving 10 bases of the junction unmatched.

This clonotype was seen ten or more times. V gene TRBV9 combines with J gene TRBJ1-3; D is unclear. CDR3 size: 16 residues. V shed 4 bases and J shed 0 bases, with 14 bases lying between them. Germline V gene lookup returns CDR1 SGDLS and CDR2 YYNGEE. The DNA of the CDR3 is TGTGCCAGCAGCCCCAGGTTCGGGAACTCTGGAAACACCATATATTTT. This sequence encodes CASSPRFGNSGNTIYF. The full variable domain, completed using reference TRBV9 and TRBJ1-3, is DSGVTQTPKHLITATGQRVTLRCSPRSGDLSVYWYQQSLDQGLQFLIQYYNGEERAKGNILERFSAQQFPDLHSELNLSSLELGDSALYFCASSPRFGNSGNTIYFGEGSWLTVV.

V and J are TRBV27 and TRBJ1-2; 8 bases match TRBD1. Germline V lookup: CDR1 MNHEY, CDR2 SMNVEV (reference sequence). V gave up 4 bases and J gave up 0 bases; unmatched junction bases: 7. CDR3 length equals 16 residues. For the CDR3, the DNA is TGTGCCAGCAGTTCACGGACAGGGCCCTCTAACTATGGCTACACCTTC. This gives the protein CASSSRTGPSNYGYTF.

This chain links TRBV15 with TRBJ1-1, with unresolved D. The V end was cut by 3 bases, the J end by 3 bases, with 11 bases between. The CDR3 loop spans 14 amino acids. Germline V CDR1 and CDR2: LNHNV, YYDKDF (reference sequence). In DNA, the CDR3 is TGTGCCACCAGCAGTAAGGATTCCTACACTGAAGCTTTCTTT. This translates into CATSSKDSYTEAFF.

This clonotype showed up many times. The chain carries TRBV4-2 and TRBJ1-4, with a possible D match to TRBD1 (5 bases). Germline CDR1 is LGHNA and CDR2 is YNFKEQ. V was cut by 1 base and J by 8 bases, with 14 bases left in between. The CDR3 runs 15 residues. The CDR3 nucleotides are TGTGCCAGCAGCCAAGGCCCGACTGGGGCGGAAAAACTGTTTTTT. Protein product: CASSQGPTGAEKLFF.

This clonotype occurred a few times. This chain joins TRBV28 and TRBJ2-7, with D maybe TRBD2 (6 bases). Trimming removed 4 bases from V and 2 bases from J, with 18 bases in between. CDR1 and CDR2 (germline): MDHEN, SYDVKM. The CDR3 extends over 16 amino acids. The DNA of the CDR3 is TGTGCCAGCAGTTCTCTCCGGGGGAGGCGGACCTACGAGCAGTACTTC. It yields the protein CASSSLRGRRTYEQYF.

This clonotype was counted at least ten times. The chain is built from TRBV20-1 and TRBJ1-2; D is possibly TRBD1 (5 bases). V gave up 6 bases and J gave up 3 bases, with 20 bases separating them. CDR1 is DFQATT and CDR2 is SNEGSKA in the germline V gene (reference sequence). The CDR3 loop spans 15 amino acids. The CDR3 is CSARAGGMGHYGYTF. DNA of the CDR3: TGCAGTGCACGGGCCGGGGGGATGGGTCACTATGGCTACACCTTC.

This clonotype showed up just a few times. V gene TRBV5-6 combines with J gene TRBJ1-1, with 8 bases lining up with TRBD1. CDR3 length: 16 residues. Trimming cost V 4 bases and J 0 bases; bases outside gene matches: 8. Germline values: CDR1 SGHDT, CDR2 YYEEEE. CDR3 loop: CASSRLGTGMNTEAFF. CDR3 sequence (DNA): TGTGCCAGCAGCCGACTAGGGACAGGAATGAACACTGAAGCTTTCTTT.

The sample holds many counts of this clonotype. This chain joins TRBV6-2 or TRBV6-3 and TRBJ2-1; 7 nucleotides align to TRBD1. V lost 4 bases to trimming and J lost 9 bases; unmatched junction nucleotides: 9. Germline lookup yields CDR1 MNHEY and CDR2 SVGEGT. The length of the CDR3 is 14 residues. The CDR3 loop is CASSFDRSGGEQFF. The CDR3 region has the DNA TGTGCCAGCAGTTTCGATAGATCAGGGGGTGAGCAGTTCTTC.